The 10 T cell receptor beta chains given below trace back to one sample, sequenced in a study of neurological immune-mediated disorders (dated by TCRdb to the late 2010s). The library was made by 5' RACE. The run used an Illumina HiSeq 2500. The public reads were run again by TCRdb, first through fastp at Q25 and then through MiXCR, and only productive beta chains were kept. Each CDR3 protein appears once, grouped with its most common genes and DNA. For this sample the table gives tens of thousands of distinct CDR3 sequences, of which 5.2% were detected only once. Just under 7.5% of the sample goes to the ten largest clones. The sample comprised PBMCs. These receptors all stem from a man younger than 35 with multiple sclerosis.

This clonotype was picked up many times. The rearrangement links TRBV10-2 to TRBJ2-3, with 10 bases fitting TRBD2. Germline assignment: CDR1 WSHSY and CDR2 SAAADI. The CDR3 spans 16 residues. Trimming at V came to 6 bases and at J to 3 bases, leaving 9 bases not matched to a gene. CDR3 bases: TGCGCCAGCAGGGACGCTAAGCGGGGGGGTACAGATACGCAGTATTTT. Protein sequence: CASRDAKRGGTDTQYF.

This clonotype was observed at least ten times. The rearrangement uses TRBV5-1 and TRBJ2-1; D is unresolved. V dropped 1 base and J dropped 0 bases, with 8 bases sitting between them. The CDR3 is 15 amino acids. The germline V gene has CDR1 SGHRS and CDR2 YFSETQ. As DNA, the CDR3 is TGCGCCAGCAGCTTGTCAACCCCCTCCTACAATGAGCAGTTCTTC. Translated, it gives CASSLSTPSYNEQFF. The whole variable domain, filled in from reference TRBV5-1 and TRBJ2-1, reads KAGVTQTPRYLIKTRGQQVTLSCSPISGHRSVSWYQQTPGQGLQFLFEYFSETQRNKGNFPGRFSGRQFSNSRSEMNVSTLELGDSALYLCASSLSTPSYNEQFFGPGTRLTVL.

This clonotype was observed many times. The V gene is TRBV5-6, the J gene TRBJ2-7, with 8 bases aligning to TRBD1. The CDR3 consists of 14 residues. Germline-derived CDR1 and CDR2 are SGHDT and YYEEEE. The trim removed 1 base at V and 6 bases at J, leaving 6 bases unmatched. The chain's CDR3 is CASSLQGAEIEQYF. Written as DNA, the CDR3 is TGTGCCAGCAGCTTGCAGGGGGCAGAAATCGAGCAGTACTTC.

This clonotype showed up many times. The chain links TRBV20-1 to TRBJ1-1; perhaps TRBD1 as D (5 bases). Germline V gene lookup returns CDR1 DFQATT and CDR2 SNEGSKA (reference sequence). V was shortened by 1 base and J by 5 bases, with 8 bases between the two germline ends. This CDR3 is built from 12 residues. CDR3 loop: CSARGGWTEAFF. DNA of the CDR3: TGCAGTGCTAGAGGGGGGTGGACTGAAGCTTTCTTT.

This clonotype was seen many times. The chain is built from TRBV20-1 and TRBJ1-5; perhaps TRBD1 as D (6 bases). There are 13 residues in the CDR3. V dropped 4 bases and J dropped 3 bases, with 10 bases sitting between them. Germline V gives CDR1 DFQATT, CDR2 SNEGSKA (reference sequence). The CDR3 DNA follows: TGCAGTGCTATTGGGGGGCTCAATCAGCCCCAGCATTTT. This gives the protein CSAIGGLNQPQHF.

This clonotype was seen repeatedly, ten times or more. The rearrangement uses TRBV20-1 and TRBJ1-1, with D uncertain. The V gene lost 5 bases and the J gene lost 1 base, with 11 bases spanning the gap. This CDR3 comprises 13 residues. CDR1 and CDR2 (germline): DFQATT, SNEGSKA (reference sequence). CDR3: CSAPTLGNTEAFF. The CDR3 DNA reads TGCAGTGCTCCTACATTGGGGAACACTGAAGCTTTCTTT.

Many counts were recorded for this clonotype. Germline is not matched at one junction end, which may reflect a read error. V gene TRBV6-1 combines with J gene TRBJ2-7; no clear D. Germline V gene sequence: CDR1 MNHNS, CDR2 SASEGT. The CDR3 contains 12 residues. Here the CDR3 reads CASSENAIEFNF. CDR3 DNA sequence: TGTGCCAGCAGTGAAAACGCGATAGAGTTTAACTTC.

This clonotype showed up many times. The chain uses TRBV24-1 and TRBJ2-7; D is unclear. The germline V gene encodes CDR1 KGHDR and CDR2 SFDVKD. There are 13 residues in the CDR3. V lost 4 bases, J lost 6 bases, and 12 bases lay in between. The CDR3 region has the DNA TGTGCCACCAGTGACGGAAACCCTCTCGAGCAGTACTTC. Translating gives CATSDGNPLEQYF.

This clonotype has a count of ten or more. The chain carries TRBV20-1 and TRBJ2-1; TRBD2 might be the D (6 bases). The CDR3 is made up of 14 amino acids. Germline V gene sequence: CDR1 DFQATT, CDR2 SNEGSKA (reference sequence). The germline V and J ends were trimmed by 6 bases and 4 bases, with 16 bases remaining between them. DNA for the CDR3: TGCAGTGCCCAACGCGGGGAGAGGTACAATGAGCAGTTCTTC. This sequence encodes CSAQRGERYNEQFF.

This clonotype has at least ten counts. The CDR3 region is CSARPRLARQTQYF. The CDR3 nucleotides are TGCAGTGCTAGGCCTCGACTAGCGAGGCAGACCCAGTACTTC. The V and J genes are TRBV20-1 and TRBJ2-5; TRBD2 agrees at 8 bases. V lost 3 bases to trimming and J lost 6 bases; unmatched junction nucleotides: 9. The CDR3 has 14 amino acids. Germline V gene data show CDR1 as DFQATT and CDR2 as SNEGSKA (reference sequence).